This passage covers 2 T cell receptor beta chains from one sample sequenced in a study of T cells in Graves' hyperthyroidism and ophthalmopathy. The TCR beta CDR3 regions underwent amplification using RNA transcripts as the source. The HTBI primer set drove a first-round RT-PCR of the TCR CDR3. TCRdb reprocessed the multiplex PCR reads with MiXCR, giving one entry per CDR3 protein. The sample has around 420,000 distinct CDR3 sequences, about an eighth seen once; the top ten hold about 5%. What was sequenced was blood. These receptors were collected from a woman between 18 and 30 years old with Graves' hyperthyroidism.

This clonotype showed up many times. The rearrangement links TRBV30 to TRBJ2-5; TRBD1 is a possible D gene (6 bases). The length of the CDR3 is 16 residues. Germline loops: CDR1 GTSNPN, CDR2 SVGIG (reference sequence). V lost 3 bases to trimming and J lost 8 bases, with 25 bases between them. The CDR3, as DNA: TGTGCCTGGAGCCCAAGGGGGACCTCGGGGTTAGTCACCCAGTACTTC. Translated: CAWSPRGTSGLVTQYF.

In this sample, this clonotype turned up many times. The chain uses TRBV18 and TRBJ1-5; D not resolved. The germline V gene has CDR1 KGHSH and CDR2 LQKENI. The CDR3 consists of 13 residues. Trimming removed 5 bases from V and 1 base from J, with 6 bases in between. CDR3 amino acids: CASSEVSNQPQHF. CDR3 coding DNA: TGTGCCAGCTCAGAGGTGAGCAATCAGCCCCAGCATTTT.